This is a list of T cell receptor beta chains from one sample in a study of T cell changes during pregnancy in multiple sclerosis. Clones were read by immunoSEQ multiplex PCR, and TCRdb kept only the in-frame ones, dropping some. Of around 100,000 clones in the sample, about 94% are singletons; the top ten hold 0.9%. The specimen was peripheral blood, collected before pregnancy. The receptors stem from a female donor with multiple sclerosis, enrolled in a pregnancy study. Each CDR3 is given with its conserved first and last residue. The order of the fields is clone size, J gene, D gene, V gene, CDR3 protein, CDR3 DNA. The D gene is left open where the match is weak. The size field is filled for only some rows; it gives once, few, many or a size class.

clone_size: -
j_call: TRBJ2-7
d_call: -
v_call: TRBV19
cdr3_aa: CASSFAVTGEQYF
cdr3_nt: TGTGCCAGTAGTTTTGCAGTTACAGGCGAGCAGTACTTC

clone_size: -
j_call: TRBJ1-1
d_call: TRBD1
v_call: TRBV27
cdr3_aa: CASRNDRGGTYTEAFF
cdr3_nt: TGTGCCAGCAGGAATGACAGGGGAGGAACATACACTGAAGCTTTCTTT

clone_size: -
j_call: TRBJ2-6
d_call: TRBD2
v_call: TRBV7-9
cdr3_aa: CASSSPGGAQGANVLTF
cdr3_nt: TGTGCCAGCAGCTCACCGGGGGGGGCTCAAGGGGCCAACGTCCTGACTTTC

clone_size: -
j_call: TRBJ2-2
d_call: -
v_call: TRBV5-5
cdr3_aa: CASSLTTGNTGELFF
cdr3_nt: TGTGCCAGCAGCCTAACTACAGGGAACACCGGGGAGCTGTTTTTT

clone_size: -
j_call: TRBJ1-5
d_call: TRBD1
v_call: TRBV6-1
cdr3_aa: CASTAGQGNNQPQHF
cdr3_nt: TGTGCCAGCACGGCGGGACAGGGGAACAATCAGCCCCAGCATTTT

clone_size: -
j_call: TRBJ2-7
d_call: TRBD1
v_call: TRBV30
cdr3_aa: CAWSPGQVEAQYF
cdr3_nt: TGTGCCTGGAGTCCGGGACAGGTGGAGGCGCAGTACTTC

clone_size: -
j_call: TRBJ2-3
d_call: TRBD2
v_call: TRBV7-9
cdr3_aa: CASSLGGSGRKDTQYF
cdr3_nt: TGTGCCAGCAGCTTAGGGGGCAGCGGGAGGAAAGATACGCAGTATTTT

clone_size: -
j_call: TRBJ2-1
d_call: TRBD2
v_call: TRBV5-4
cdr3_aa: CASSYVGLAESDEQFF
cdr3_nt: TGTGCCAGCAGTTACGTCGGACTAGCGGAATCGGATGAGCAGTTCTTC

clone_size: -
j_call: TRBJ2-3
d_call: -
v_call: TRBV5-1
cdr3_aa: CASARGSTDTQYF
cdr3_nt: TGCGCCAGCGCAAGGGGTAGCACAGATACGCAGTATTTT

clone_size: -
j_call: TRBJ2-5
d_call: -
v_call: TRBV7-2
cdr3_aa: CASSFSGPGETQYF
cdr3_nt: TGTGCCAGCAGCTTCAGCGGGCCGGGCGAGACCCAGTACTTC

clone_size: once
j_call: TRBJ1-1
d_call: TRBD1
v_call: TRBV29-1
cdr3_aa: CSVRQGLNTEAFF
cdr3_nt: TGCAGCGTAAGACAGGGCCTGAACACTGAAGCTTTCTTT

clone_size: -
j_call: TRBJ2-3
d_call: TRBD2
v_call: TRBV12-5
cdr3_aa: CASGLLAGGPTDTQYF
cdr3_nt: TGTGCTAGTGGTTTACTAGCGGGAGGGCCGACAGATACGCAGTATTTT

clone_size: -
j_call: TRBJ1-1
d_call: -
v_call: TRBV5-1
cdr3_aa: CASSLDWGGGTEAFF
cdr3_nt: TGCGCCAGCAGCTTGGATTGGGGGGGAGGTACTGAAGCTTTCTTT

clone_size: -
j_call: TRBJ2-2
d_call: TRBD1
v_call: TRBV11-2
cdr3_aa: CASSSKRGTGVNTGELFF
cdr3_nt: TGTGCCAGCAGCTCCAAACGGGGGACAGGGGTCAACACCGGGGAGCTGTTTTTT

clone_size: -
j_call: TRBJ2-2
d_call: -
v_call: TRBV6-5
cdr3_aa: CASSYSTSVAGLFF
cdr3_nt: TGTGCCAGCAGTTACTCGACGTCGGTGGCGGGACTGTTTTTT

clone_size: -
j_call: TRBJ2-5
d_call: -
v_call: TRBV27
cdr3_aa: CASSLSGAYQETQYF
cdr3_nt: TGTGCCAGCAGTTTATCAGGGGCATATCAAGAGACCCAGTACTTC

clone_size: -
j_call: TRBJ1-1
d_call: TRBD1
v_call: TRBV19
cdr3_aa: CASRTFDRAVSGGTEAFF
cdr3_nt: TGTGCCAGTAGGACATTCGACAGGGCTGTGTCCGGGGGCACTGAAGCTTTCTTT

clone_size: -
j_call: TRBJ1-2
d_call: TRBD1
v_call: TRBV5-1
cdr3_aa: CASSDWTGGNGYTF
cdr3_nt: TGCGCCAGCAGCGATTGGACAGGAGGAAATGGCTACACCTTC

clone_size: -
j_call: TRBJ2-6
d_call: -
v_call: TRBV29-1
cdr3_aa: CSVGGDRANVLTF
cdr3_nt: TGCAGCGTGGGAGGGGACAGGGCCAACGTCCTGACTTTC

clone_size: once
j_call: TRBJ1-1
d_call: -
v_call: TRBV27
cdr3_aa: CASSSGVSNTEAFF
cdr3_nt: TGTGCCAGCAGTTCAGGGGTTTCGAACACTGAAGCTTTCTTT

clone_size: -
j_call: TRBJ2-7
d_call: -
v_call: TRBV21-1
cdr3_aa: CASSKVPSDRGTDEQYF
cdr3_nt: TGTGCCAGCAGCAAAGTCCCCTCCGACAGGGGAACGGACGAGCAGTACTTC

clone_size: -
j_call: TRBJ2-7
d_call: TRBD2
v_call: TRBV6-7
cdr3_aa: CASALGGEQYF
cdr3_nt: TGTGCCAGCGCGTTGGGGGGGGAGCAGTACTTC

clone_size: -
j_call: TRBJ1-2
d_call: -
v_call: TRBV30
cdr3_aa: CAWSSGQSYGYTF
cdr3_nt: TGTGCCTGGAGCTCCGGACAGTCGTATGGCTACACCTTC

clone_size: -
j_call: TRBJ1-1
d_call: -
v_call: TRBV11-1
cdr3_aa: CASSWNRVGSAEAFF
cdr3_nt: TGTGCCAGCAGCTGGAACAGGGTTGGATCCGCTGAAGCTTTCTTT

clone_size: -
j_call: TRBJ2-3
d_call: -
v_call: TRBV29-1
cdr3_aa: CSVVPGDTDTQYF
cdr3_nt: TGCAGCGTTGTTCCCGGGGACACAGATACGCAGTATTTT

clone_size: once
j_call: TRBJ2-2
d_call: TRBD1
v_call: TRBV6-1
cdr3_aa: CASSQYRGPGELFF
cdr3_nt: TGTGCCAGCAGCCAATATAGGGGGCCCGGGGAGCTGTTTTTT

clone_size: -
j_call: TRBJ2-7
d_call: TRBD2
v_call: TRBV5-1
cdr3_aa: CASSSLAGGPYEQYF
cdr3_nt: TGCGCCAGCAGCTCCTTAGCGGGAGGTCCCTACGAGCAGTACTTC

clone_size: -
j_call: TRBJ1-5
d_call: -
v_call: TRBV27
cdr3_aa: CASSADRFSNQPQHF
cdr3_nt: TGTGCCAGCAGTGCTGACAGATTTAGCAATCAGCCCCAGCATTTT

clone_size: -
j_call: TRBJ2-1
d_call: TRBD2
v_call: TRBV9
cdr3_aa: CASSPGLAGGPDEQFF
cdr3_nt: TGTGCCAGCAGCCCGGGACTAGCGGGAGGGCCCGATGAGCAGTTCTTC

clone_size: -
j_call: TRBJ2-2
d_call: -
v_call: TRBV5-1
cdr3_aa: CASSLDSGGSGELFF
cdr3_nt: TGCGCCAGCAGCTTGGATAGCGGAGGGTCCGGGGAGCTGTTTTTT

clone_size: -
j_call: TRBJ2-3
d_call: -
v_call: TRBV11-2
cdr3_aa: CASSLSRFRDTQYF
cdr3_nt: TGTGCCAGCAGCTTAAGCCGCTTTCGAGATACGCAGTATTTT

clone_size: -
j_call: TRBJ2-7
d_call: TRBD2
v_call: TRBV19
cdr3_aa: CASSQTSGSYEQYF
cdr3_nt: TGTGCCAGTAGCCAGACTAGCGGATCCTACGAGCAGTACTTC

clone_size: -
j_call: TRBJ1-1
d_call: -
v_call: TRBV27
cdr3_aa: CASTKGGTEAFF
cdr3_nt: TGTGCCAGCACCAAAGGGGGAACTGAAGCTTTCTTT

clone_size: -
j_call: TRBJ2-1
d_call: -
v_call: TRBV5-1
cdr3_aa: CASTPDGQTYNEQFF
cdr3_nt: TGCGCCAGCACCCCTGATGGACAGACCTACAATGAGCAGTTCTTC

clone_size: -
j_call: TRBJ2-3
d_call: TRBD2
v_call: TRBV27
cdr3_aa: CASSELAGGSTDTQYF
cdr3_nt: TGTGCCAGCAGCGAGTTAGCGGGAGGGAGCACAGATACGCAGTATTTT

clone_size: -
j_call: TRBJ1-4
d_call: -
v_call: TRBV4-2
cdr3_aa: CASSQGGGEKLFF
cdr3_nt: TGTGCCAGCAGCCAAGGAGGGGGTGAAAAACTGTTTTTT

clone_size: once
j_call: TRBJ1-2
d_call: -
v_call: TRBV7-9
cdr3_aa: CASSSILSGTLDYGYTF
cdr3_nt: TGTGCCAGCAGCTCAATATTGTCCGGGACTTTAGACTATGGCTACACCTTC

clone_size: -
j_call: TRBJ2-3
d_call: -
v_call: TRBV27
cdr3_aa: CASTAHLGVADTQYF
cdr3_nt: TGTGCCAGCACGGCACACCTAGGCGTGGCAGATACGCAGTATTTT

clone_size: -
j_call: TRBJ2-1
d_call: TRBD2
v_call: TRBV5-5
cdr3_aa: CASNRDPGLPNNEQFF
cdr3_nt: TGTGCCAGCAACCGGGATCCGGGACTACCAAACAATGAGCAGTTCTTC

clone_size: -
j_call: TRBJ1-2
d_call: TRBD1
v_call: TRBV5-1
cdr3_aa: CASRTWTGIHGYTF
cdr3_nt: TGCGCCAGCAGAACCTGGACAGGGATCCATGGCTACACCTTC

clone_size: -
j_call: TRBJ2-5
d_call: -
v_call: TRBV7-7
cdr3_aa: CASSWGGQGETQYF
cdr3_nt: TGTGCCAGCAGCTGGGGGGGGCAGGGGGAGACCCAGTACTTC

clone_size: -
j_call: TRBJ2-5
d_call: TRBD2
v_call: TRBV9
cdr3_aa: CASSVAGTSGSQETQYF
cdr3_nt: TGTGCCAGCAGCGTAGCCGGGACTAGCGGATCCCAAGAGACCCAGTACTTC

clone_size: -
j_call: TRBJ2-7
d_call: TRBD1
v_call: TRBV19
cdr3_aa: CASSRVRGPYEQYF
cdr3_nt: TGTGCCAGTAGTAGAGTCAGGGGGCCCTACGAGCAGTACTTC

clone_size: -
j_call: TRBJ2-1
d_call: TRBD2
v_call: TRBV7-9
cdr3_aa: CASSPLVGLATYNEQFF
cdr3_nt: TGTGCCAGCAGCCCCCTCGTTGGACTAGCGACCTACAATGAGCAGTTCTTC

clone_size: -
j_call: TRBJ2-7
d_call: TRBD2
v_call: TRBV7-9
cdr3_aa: CASSSLAGGRDEQYF
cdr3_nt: TGTGCCAGCAGCTCCTTGGCGGGAGGGCGGGACGAGCAGTACTTC

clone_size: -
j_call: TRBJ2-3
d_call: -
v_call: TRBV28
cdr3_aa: CASSSSPGLGSSTDTQYF
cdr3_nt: TGTGCCAGCAGTTCCAGCCCAGGGTTGGGATCTAGCACAGATACGCAGTATTTT

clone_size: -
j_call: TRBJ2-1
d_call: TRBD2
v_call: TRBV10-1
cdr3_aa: CASSDPLGDTLAGEAYNEQFF
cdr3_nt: TGCGCCAGCAGTGACCCCTTGGGGGACACGCTAGCGGGGGAGGCCTACAATGAGCAGTTCTTC

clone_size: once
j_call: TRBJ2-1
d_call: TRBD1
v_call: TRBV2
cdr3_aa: CASSDPGQGDEQFF
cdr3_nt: TGTGCCAGCAGTGACCCGGGACAGGGGGATGAGCAGTTCTTC

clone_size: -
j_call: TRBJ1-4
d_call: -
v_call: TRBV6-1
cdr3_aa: CASSAGGGTGEKLFF
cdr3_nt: TGTGCCAGCAGTGCGGGGGGGGGAACTGGCGAAAAACTGTTTTTT

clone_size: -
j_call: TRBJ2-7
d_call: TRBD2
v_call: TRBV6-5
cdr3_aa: CASSSLAGAYEQYF
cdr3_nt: TGTGCCAGCAGTTCGCTAGCGGGAGCCTACGAGCAGTACTTC

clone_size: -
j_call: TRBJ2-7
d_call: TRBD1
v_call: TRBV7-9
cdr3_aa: CASSQIRQGAYEQYF
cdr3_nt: TGTGCCAGCAGCCAAATTCGACAGGGGGCCTACGAGCAGTACTTC

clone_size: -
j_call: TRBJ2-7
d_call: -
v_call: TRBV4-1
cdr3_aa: CASSQDGGRASSYEQYF
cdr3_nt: TGCGCCAGCAGCCAAGATGGGGGCAGGGCGAGCTCCTACGAGCAGTACTTC

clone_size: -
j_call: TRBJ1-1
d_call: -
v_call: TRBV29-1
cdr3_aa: CSVAGGPEAFF
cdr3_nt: TGCAGCGTTGCCGGGGGGCCTGAAGCTTTCTTT

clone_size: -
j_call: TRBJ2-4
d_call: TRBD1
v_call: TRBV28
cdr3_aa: CASSTTGTDQNIQYF
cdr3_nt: TGTGCCAGCAGCACCACCGGGACAGACCAAAACATTCAGTACTTC